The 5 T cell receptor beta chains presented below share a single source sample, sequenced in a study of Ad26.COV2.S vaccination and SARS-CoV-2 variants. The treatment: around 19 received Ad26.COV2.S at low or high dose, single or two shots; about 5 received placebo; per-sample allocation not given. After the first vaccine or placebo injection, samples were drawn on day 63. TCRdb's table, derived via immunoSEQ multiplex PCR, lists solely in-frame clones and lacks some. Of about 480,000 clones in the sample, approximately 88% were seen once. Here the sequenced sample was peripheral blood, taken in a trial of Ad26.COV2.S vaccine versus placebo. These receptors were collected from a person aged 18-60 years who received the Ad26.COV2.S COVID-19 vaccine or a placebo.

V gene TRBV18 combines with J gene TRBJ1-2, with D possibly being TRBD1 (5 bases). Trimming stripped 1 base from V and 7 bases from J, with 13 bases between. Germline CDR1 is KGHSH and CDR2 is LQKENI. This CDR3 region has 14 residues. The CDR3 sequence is CASSPQQGSSGYTF. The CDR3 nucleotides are TGTGCCAGCTCACCACAGCAGGGCTCCAGTGGCTACACCTTC.

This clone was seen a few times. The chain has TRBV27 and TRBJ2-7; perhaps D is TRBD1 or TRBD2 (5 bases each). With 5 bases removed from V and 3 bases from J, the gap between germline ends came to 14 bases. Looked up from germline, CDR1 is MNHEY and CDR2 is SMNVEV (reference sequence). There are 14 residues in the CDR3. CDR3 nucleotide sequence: TGTGCCAGCAGTCATGGGACCTCTCGCTACGAGCAGTACTTC. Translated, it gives CASSHGTSRYEQYF.

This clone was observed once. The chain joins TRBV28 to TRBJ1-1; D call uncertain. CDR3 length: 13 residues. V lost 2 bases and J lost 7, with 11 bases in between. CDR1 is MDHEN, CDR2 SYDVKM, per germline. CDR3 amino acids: CASSLPYPFEAFF. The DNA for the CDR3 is TGTGCCAGCAGTTTACCTTACCCCTTTGAAGCTTTCTTT. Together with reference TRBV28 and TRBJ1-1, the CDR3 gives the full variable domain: DVKVTQSSRYLVKRTGEKVFLECVQDMDHENMFWYRQDPGLGLRLIYFSYDVKMKEKGDIPEGYSVSREKKERFSLILESASTNQTSMYLCASSLPYPFEAFFGQGTRLTVV.

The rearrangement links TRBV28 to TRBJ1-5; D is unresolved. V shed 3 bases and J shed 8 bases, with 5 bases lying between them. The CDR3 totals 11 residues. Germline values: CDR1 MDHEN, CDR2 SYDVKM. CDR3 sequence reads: CASSFIKPQHF. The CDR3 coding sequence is TGTGCCAGCAGTTTTATCAAGCCCCAGCATTTT.

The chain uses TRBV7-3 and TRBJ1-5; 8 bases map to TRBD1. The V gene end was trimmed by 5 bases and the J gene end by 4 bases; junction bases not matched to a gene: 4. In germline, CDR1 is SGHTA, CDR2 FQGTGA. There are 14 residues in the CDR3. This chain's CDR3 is CASSSRTGNQPQHF. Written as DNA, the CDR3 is TGTGCCAGCAGCAGTCGGACAGGGAATCAGCCCCAGCATTTT.